A selection of T cell receptor beta chains follows, all from one sample in a study of cytotoxic CD8 clonotypes in ibrutinib-treated CLL. Sequencing used immunoSEQ multiplex PCR; TCRdb keeps in-frame clones, though not all of them. The table has about 150,000 clones, about four fifths seen once; the top ten hold about 13%. The sample here was PBMCs, taken after 12 months of ibrutinib treatment. These receptors all stem from a human donor with chronic lymphocytic leukemia. The CDR3 runs from the conserved cysteine through the conserved F or W. Fields, in order: J gene, V gene, clone size, D gene, CDR3 DNA, CDR3 protein. D genes are given only for firm matches. Size tells how often a clone was seen (once, few, many) or the class of an expanded clone, and some rows leave it out.

J gene: TRBJ2-7; V gene: TRBV6-5; clone size: once; D gene: -; CDR3 DNA: TGTGCCAGCAGTTACGGGACTCGCGGCTACGAGCAGTACTTC; CDR3 protein: CASSYGTRGYEQYF
J gene: TRBJ2-2; V gene: TRBV19; clone size: -; D gene: -; CDR3 DNA: TGTGCCAGTAGTATAGGGCAGGGAAGAGGGAACACCGGGGAGCTGTTTTTT; CDR3 protein: CASSIGQGRGNTGELFF
J gene: TRBJ2-6; V gene: TRBV4-1; clone size: -; D gene: TRBD1; CDR3 DNA: TGCGCCAGCAGTCTATATGGTGGGACAGGGTCATCTGGGGCCAACGTCCTGACTTTC; CDR3 protein: CASSLYGGTGSSGANVLTF
J gene: TRBJ2-2; V gene: TRBV19; clone size: -; D gene: TRBD1; CDR3 DNA: TGTGCCAGTAGCCGTGGACAGGTCACCGGGGAGCTGTTTTTT; CDR3 protein: CASSRGQVTGELFF
J gene: TRBJ2-1; V gene: TRBV6-5; clone size: -; D gene: TRBD2; CDR3 DNA: TGTGCCAGCAGTTACTCAGCGGGTAGCGGGCAAAATGAGCAGTTCTTC; CDR3 protein: CASSYSAGSGQNEQFF
J gene: TRBJ2-7; V gene: TRBV13; clone size: few; D gene: TRBD2; CDR3 DNA: TGTGCCAGCAGCTTAGCGGGAGGCTCCTACGAGCAGTACTTC; CDR3 protein: CASSLAGGSYEQYF
J gene: TRBJ2-1; V gene: TRBV28; clone size: -; D gene: TRBD2; CDR3 DNA: TGTGCCAGCAGAGCCGGGACTAGCGGGAGTAATGAGCAGTTCTTC; CDR3 protein: CASRAGTSGSNEQFF
J gene: TRBJ2-7; V gene: TRBV7-2; clone size: -; D gene: TRBD2; CDR3 DNA: TGTGCCAGCAGCTCAACCCTAGCGGGAGGCGAGCAGTACTTC; CDR3 protein: CASSSTLAGGEQYF
J gene: TRBJ2-7; V gene: TRBV5-1; clone size: -; D gene: TRBD2; CDR3 DNA: TGCGCCAGCAGCTTGATGCTAGCGGTTACCTACGAGCAGTACTTC; CDR3 protein: CASSLMLAVTYEQYF
J gene: TRBJ2-3; V gene: TRBV7-2; clone size: -; D gene: -; CDR3 DNA: TGTGCCAGCAGCCCGCAGCCGGGGGAGGTTAGCACAGATACGCAGTATTTT; CDR3 protein: CASSPQPGEVSTDTQYF
J gene: TRBJ2-7; V gene: TRBV6-1; clone size: once; D gene: TRBD1; CDR3 DNA: TGTGCCAGCAGACCAGGGGGCAGGTACGAGCAGTACTTC; CDR3 protein: CASRPGGRYEQYF
J gene: TRBJ2-2; V gene: TRBV25-1; clone size: -; D gene: -; CDR3 DNA: TGTGCCAGCAGCGCCCAACTAAACACCGGGGAGCTGTTTTTT; CDR3 protein: CASSAQLNTGELFF
J gene: TRBJ2-3; V gene: TRBV9; clone size: -; D gene: TRBD2; CDR3 DNA: TGTGCCAGCAGCCGACCGACTAGCGGGGGCATGGATACGCAGTATTTT; CDR3 protein: CASSRPTSGGMDTQYF
J gene: TRBJ2-5; V gene: TRBV4-1; clone size: -; D gene: -; CDR3 DNA: TGCGCCAGCAGCCAAGACTGGGACATCCAAGAGACCCAGTACTTC; CDR3 protein: CASSQDWDIQETQYF
J gene: TRBJ2-1; V gene: TRBV11-2; clone size: -; D gene: TRBD2; CDR3 DNA: TGTGCCAGCAGCTTAGAAGGGCTAGCGGGAGGGCTCGTCAACAATGAGCAGTTCTTC; CDR3 protein: CASSLEGLAGGLVNNEQFF
J gene: TRBJ2-1; V gene: TRBV15; clone size: -; D gene: TRBD2; CDR3 DNA: TGTGCCACCAGCAGAGCTGGACTAGCGGGAGACAATGAGCAGTTCTTC; CDR3 protein: CATSRAGLAGDNEQFF
J gene: TRBJ1-1; V gene: TRBV4-3; clone size: -; D gene: -; CDR3 DNA: TGCGCCAGCAGCCAATGGGGGGGAGTGGTTGAAGCTTTCTTT; CDR3 protein: CASSQWGGVVEAFF
J gene: TRBJ2-5; V gene: TRBV6-5; clone size: once; D gene: TRBD1; CDR3 DNA: TGTGCCAGCAGTTTCATTACAGGGGTTGGTGAGACCCAGTACTTC; CDR3 protein: CASSFITGVGETQYF
J gene: TRBJ1-3; V gene: TRBV11-2; clone size: -; D gene: TRBD1; CDR3 DNA: TGTGCCAGCAGCCCAAGACAGGGTAGAAACACCATATATTTT; CDR3 protein: CASSPRQGRNTIYF
J gene: TRBJ2-3; V gene: TRBV10-1; clone size: -; D gene: -; CDR3 DNA: TGCGCCTGTGGAAACAGGTTAGGGGGCACAGATACGCAGTATTTT; CDR3 protein: CACGNRLGGTDTQYF
J gene: TRBJ2-3; V gene: TRBV19; clone size: -; D gene: -; CDR3 DNA: TGTGCCAGTAGTATTCGGGGGAGAAGCACAGATACGCAGTATTTT; CDR3 protein: CASSIRGRSTDTQYF
J gene: TRBJ2-1; V gene: TRBV27; clone size: -; D gene: -; CDR3 DNA: TGTGCCAGCAGTCTCCGACCGGGAGCCTTGGTTGAGCAGTTCTTC; CDR3 protein: CASSLRPGALVEQFF
J gene: TRBJ1-1; V gene: TRBV29-1; clone size: -; D gene: -; CDR3 DNA: TGCAGCGTTGAATGGGGGCTGAACACTGAAGCTTTCTTT; CDR3 protein: CSVEWGLNTEAFF
J gene: TRBJ1-1; V gene: TRBV19; clone size: -; D gene: -; CDR3 DNA: TGTGCCAGCGGCACACGGATGGCTGAAGCTTTCTTT; CDR3 protein: CASGTRMAEAFF
J gene: TRBJ2-3; V gene: TRBV11-3; clone size: -; D gene: TRBD1; CDR3 DNA: TGTGCCAGCAGCTTAGATCAGGGGGAAGCAGATACGCAGTATTTT; CDR3 protein: CASSLDQGEADTQYF
J gene: TRBJ2-7; V gene: TRBV9; clone size: -; D gene: -; CDR3 DNA: TGTGCCAGCAGCGCTCGCGGTGACAGGCGGTACGAGCAGTACTTC; CDR3 protein: CASSARGDRRYEQYF
J gene: TRBJ1-5; V gene: TRBV30; clone size: -; D gene: TRBD1; CDR3 DNA: TGTGCCTGGGGACAGGGGAACAATCAGCCCCAGCATTTT; CDR3 protein: CAWGQGNNQPQHF
J gene: TRBJ2-1; V gene: TRBV7-9; clone size: few; D gene: -; CDR3 DNA: TGTGCCAGCAGCCCGATCCGGGCTTTCGTCTACAATGAGCAGTTCTTC; CDR3 protein: CASSPIRAFVYNEQFF
J gene: TRBJ1-5; V gene: TRBV5-4; clone size: many; D gene: -; CDR3 DNA: TGTGCCAGCAGCTTGGCCGGTCAGCCCCAGCATTTT; CDR3 protein: CASSLAGQPQHF
J gene: TRBJ2-7; V gene: TRBV27; clone size: -; D gene: -; CDR3 DNA: TGTGCCAGCAGTTTAAAGACGTATCACGAGCAGTACTTC; CDR3 protein: CASSLKTYHEQYF
J gene: TRBJ2-1; V gene: TRBV19; clone size: -; D gene: -; CDR3 DNA: TGTGCCAGTAGCCTTATTAGCGGCAGCTCCTACAATGAGCAGTTCTTC; CDR3 protein: CASSLISGSSYNEQFF
J gene: TRBJ1-1; V gene: TRBV18; clone size: -; D gene: -; CDR3 DNA: TGTGCCAGCTCAGACTCGATGAACACTGAAGCTTTCTTT; CDR3 protein: CASSDSMNTEAFF
J gene: TRBJ2-2; V gene: TRBV7-9; clone size: few; D gene: TRBD2; CDR3 DNA: TGTGCCAGCAGCCCAGCTAGCGGGTACGGCCCCGGGGAGCTGTTTTTT; CDR3 protein: CASSPASGYGPGELFF
J gene: TRBJ2-1; V gene: TRBV28; clone size: -; D gene: -; CDR3 DNA: TGTGCCAGCAGTTTATTACGGGGGGCGCAAGGATTCTTC; CDR3 protein: CASSLLRGAQGFF
J gene: TRBJ1-3; V gene: TRBV30; clone size: -; D gene: -; CDR3 DNA: TGTGCCTGGAGTCAAACAGGTTCAGCTGGAAACACCATATATTTT; CDR3 protein: CAWSQTGSAGNTIYF